The clone carrying this T cell receptor beta chain was observed at least ten times. Its specificity is unknown. This sample was included in a study of blood T cells in healthy people across ages. A second PCR of 7 to 11 cycles used a sample-barcoded 5' primer and a J-beta primer mix. TCRdb ran MiXCR on the 5' RACE reads and lists one entry per CDR3 protein. This repertoire shows approximately 800,000 distinct CDR3 sequences, about 36% found once; its top ten account for 13%. The individuals who served as donors were healthy Caucasians living in Russia, aged roughly 6 to 100. Per sample, no less than 5.5 micrograms of total RNA were extracted. Per the germline V gene, CDR1 is ENHRY and CDR2 is SYGVKD. This CDR3 contains 14 residues. The V end lost 7 bases, the J end lost 0 bases, and 13 bases lay between the germline ends. Whole-study findings and limits: Naive and antigen-experienced cells were not separated, limiting conclusive comparison.

The source of this sequence is a man aged 18 to 30 in good health. Sample: blood. The chain employs TRBV10-3 and TRBJ2-7; possibly TRBD2 for D (5 bases). The CDR3 sequence: CAIKDGEISYEQYF. CDR3 bases: TGTGCCATCAAGGACGGGGAAATCTCCTACGAGCAGTACTTC.